This note documents a single T cell receptor beta chain sequence. Its antigen is still unknown. The read comes to an end 3 residues before the CDR3 does, leaving the germline J gene to fill in the end. This sample stems from a study of T cell clonality in common variable immunodeficiency. Study results and limitations: Fewer TCRbeta clones were shared among CVID subjects than controls. Reportedly, TCR beta sequences from common variable immunodeficiency showed fewer deletions and N-nucleotide insertions.

Germline V lookup: CDR1 LNHDA, CDR2 SQIVND (reference sequence). The CDR3 is 14 amino acids. V dropped 2 bases and J dropped 3; count of bases not matched to a gene: 4. CVID meant reduced serum IgG, IgA and/or IgM plus specific antibody deficiency. Sequencing was performed with immunoSEQ multiplex PCR; in TCRdb, only in-frame clones are kept and a portion is missing. The table lists around 32,000 clones, with no singletons. The J gene is TRBJ2-7, the V gene TRBV19; TRBD2 agrees at 7 bases. Specimen: peripheral blood mononuclear cells. The clonotype comes from a human donor with common variable immunodeficiency. The DNA read from the CDR3 is TGTGCCAGTAGTATATCACCGGGGGGCTACGAG. As protein: CASSISPGGYE. The complete CDR3 reads CASSISPGGYEQYF.